This entry is about one T cell receptor beta chain. Its antigen remains unknown. The sample originates from a study of shared clonotypes between healthy human individuals. Points from the study as a whole: A few donors showed sharing of around 5.3% of naive CD4 clonotypes.

Once extracted for a subset, genomic DNA was divided evenly among several immunoSEQ plates. Sequencing used immunoSEQ multiplex PCR; TCRdb keeps in-frame clones, though not all of them. Counted here are about 1.5 million clones, 95% to 99% occurring once; the ten biggest clones make up approximately 0.44%. The V gene's germline CDR1 is MNHEY and CDR2 SVGAGI. This CDR3 comprises 15 residues. Trimming took 4 bases from V and 5 from J; bases not matched to a gene: 10. This TCR came from a man aged 25 to 40 in good health. Sequencing used naive CD4+ T cells sorted from blood. Subset of the sample: CD45RA+ positively selected. The V gene is TRBV6-5, the J gene TRBJ1-1; 7 bases fit TRBD1. The CDR3 region is CASSFRGRPGTEAFF. As DNA, the CDR3 is TGTGCCAGCAGTTTTAGGGGGCGCCCCGGGACTGAAGCTTTCTTT.